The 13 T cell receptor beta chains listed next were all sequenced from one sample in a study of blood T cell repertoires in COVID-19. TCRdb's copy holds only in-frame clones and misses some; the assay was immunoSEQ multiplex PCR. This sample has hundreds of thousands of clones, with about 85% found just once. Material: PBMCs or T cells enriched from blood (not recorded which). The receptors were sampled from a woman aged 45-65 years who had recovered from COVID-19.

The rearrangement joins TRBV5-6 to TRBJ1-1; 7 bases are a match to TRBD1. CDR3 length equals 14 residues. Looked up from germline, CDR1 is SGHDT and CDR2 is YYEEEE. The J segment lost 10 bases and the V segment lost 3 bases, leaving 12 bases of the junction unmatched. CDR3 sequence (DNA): TGTGCCAGCAGCTCAAGGGGGCGCGGGGCAACAGCTTTCTTT. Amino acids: CASSSRGRGATAFF.

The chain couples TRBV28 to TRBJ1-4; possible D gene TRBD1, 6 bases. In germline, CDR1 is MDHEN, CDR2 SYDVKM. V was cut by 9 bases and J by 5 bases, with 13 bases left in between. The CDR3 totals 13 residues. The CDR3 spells CASSKDRNEKLFF. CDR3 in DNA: TGTGCCAGTTCTAAGGACAGAAATGAAAAACTGTTTTTT. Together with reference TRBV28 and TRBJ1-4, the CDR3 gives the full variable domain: DVKVTQSSRYLVKRTGEKVFLECVQDMDHENMFWYRQDPGLGLRLIYFSYDVKMKEKGDIPEGYSVSREKKERFSLILESASTNQTSMYLCASSKDRNEKLFFGSGTQLSVL.

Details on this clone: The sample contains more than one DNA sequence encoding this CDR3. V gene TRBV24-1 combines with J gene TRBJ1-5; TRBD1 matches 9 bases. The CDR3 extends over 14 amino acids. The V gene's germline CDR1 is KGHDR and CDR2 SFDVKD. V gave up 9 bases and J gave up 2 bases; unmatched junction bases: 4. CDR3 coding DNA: TGTGCCACCTCCGGGACAGGGCGCAATCAGCCCCAGCATTTT. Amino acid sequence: CATSGTGRNQPQHF.

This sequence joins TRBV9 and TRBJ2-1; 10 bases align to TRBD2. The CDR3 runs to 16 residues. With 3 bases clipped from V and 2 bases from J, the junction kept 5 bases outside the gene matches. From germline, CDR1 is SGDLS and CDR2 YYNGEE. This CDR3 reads CASSAGTSETYNEQFF. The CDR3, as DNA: TGTGCCAGCAGCGCCGGGACTAGCGAAACCTACAATGAGCAGTTCTTC. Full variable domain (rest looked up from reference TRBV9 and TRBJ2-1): DSGVTQTPKHLITATGQRVTLRCSPRSGDLSVYWYQQSLDQGLQFLIQYYNGEERAKGNILERFSAQQFPDLHSELNLSSLELGDSALYFCASSAGTSETYNEQFFGPGTRLTVL.

The CDR3 coding sequence is TGCAGTGCTAGTAACAGGGGTGACACTGAAGCTTTCTTT. It codes for CSASNRGDTEAFF. The rearrangement joins TRBV20-1 to TRBJ1-1; 7 nucleotides match TRBD1. This CDR3 is 13 amino acids long. V lost 3 bases and J lost 3; bases outside the gene matches: 4. Germline lookup yields CDR1 DFQATT and CDR2 SNEGSKA (reference sequence).

The CDR3 region is CASRKEGAYTEAFF. As DNA, the CDR3 is TGTGCCAGCAGGAAGGAGGGGGCGTACACTGAAGCTTTCTTT. This chain joins TRBV7-9 and TRBJ1-1, with TRBD1 matching 7 bases. With 6 bases clipped from V and 3 bases from J, the junction kept 7 bases outside the gene matches. The germline gives CDR1 SEHNR, CDR2 FQNEAQ (reference sequence). CDR3 length equals 14 residues.

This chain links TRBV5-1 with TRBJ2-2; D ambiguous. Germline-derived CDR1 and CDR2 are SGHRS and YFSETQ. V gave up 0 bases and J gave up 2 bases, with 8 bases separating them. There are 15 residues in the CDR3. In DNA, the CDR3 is TGCGCCAGCAGCTTGGCTGGCAGAAACACCGGGGAGCTGTTTTTT. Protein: CASSLAGRNTGELFF.

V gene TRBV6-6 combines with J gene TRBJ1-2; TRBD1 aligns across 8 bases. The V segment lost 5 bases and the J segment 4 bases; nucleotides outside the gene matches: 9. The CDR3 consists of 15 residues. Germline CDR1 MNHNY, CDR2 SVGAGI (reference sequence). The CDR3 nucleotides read TGTGCCAGCAGTCCAATTGACAGGGGTGTCTATGGCTACACCTTC. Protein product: CASSPIDRGVYGYTF.

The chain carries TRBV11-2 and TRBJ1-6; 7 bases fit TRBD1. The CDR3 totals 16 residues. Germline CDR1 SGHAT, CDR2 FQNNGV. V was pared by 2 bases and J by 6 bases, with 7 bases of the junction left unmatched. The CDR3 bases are TGTGCCAGCAGCTTACTCCGGGACAGAATTAATTCACCCCTCCACTTT. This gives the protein CASSLLRDRINSPLHF. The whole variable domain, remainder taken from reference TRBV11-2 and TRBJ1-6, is EAGVAQSPRYKIIEKRQSVAFWCNPISGHATLYWYQQILGQGPKLLIQFQNNGVVDDSQLPKDRFSAERLKGVDSTLKIQPAKLEDSAVYLCASSLLRDRINSPLHFGNGTRLTVT.

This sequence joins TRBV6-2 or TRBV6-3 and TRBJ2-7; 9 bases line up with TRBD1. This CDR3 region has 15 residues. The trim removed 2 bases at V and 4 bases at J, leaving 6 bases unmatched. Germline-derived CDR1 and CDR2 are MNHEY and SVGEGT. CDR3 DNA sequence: TGTGCCAGCAGTTACCGGGGGACAGGGAGGTACGAGCAGTACTTC. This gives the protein CASSYRGTGRYEQYF.

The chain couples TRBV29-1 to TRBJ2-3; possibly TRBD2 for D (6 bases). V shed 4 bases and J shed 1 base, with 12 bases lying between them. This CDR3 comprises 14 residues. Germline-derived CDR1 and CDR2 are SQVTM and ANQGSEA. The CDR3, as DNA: TGCAGCGTTGGGCTGTCTAGCGGCACAGATACGCAGTATTTT. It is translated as CSVGLSSGTDTQYF.

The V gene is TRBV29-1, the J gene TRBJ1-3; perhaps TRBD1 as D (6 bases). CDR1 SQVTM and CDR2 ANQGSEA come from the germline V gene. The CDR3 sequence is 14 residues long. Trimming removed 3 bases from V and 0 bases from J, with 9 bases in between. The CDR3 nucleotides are TGCAGCGTTGATGGGGGCACCTCTGGAAACACCATATATTTT. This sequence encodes CSVDGGTSGNTIYF.

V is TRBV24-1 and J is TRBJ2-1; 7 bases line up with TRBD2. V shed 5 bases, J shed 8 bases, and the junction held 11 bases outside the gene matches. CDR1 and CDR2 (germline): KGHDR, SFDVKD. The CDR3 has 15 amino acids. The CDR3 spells CATSAPGLSRDEQFF. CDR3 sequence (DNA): TGTGCCACCAGTGCGCCGGGACTATCCAGGGATGAGCAGTTCTTC.